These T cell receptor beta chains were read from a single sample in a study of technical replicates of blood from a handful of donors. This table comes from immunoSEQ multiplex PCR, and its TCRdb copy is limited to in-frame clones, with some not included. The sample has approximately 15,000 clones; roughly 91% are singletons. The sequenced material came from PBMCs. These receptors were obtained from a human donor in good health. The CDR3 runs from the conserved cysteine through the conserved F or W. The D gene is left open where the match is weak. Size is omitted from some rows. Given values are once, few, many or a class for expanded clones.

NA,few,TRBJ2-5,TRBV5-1,CASSLGVQETQYF,TGCGCCAGCAGCTTGGGAGTCCAAGAGACCCAGTACTTC
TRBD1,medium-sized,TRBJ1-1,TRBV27,CASSPDRVYMDTEAFF,TGTGCCAGCAGTCCGGACAGGGTTTATATGGACACTGAAGCTTTCTTT
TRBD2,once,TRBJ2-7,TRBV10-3,CAISEGTSGRIPYEQYF,TGTGCCATCAGTGAGGGGACTAGCGGGAGGATCCCCTACGAGCAGTACTTC
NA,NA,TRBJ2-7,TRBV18,CASSPPGAPYEQYF,TGTGCCAGCTCACCACCGGGGGCCCCCTACGAGCAGTACTTC
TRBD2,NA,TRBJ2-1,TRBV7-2,CASSPGLAGLEQFF,TGTGCCAGCAGCCCCGGACTAGCGGGTCTTGAGCAGTTCTTC
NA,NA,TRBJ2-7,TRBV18,CASSPEEYYEQYF,TGTGCCAGCTCACCAGAGGAGTACTACGAGCAGTACTTC
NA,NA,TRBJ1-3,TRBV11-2,CASSLEALSGNTIYF,TGTGCCAGCAGCCTCGAGGCTCTCTCTGGAAACACCATATATTTT
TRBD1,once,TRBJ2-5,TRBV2,CASPGQGDQETQYF,TGTGCCAGCCCAGGACAGGGAGACCAAGAGACCCAGTACTTC
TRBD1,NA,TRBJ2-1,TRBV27,CASSSGDRVGEQFF,TGTGCCAGCAGTTCCGGGGACAGGGTGGGTGAGCAGTTCTTC
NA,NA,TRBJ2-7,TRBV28,CASSSFPPFSGHSSYEQYF,TGTGCCAGCAGCTCCTTTCCTCCATTCTCGGGACATAGCTCCTACGAGCAGTACTTC
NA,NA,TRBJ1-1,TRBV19,CASTQFLNTEAFF,TGTGCCAGTACTCAGTTTTTGAACACTGAAGCTTTCTTT
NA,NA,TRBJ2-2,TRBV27,CASSLVRVNTGELFF,TGTGCCAGCAGTTTAGTCAGGGTGAACACCGGGGAGCTGTTTTTT
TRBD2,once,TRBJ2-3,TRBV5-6,CASSLGLATDTQYF,TGTGCCAGCAGCTTAGGACTAGCGACAGATACGCAGTATTTT